These T cell receptor beta chains were read from a single sample in a study of cytomegalovirus exposure and HLA in healthy donors. Sequencing was performed with immunoSEQ multiplex PCR; in TCRdb, only in-frame clones are kept and a portion is missing. The repertoire holds 90,000 to 120,000 clones, with around 79% as singletons. Specimen: PBMCs. These receptors were obtained from a man aged 55 to 70 in good health and CMV-seropositive. The CDR3 runs from the conserved cysteine through the conserved F or W. A D gene is named only where the DNA matches it firmly. Rows give clone size only sometimes, using once, few, many, or a class for an expanded clone.

clone_size j_call v_call d_call cdr3_aa cdr3_nt
- TRBJ2-4 TRBV5-8 - CASSLRGQDKNIQYF TGTGCCAGCAGCTTGCGAGGACAAGACAAAAACATTCAGTACTTC
- TRBJ2-1 TRBV25-1 TRBD2 CASSGGTSGVYNEQFF TGTGCCAGCAGTGGTGGGACTAGCGGGGTCTACAATGAGCAGTTCTTC
- TRBJ2-7 TRBV9 TRBD1 CASSVGLGQGGTYEQYF TGTGCCAGCAGCGTAGGTCTGGGACAGGGGGGGACCTACGAGCAGTACTTC
- TRBJ2-1 TRBV9 - CASSVGPEGAYNEQFF TGTGCCAGCAGCGTAGGCCCCGAGGGGGCCTACAATGAGCAGTTCTTC
- TRBJ2-1 TRBV10-3 TRBD2 CAILASGVSYNEQFF TGTGCCATCCTAGCTAGCGGGGTCTCCTACAATGAGCAGTTCTTC
- TRBJ1-3 TRBV5-1 TRBD1 CASSQGQPSSGNTIYF TGCGCCAGCAGCCAGGGACAGCCGAGCTCTGGAAACACCATATATTTT
- TRBJ2-1 TRBV7-9 TRBD1 CSSSLAGTGGRNEQFF TGTTCCAGCAGCTTAGCGGGGACAGGGGGTCGGAATGAGCAGTTCTTC
- TRBJ2-1 TRBV27 TRBD2 CASSPRGGFNEQFF TGTGCCAGCAGTCCCCGGGGGGGCTTCAATGAGCAGTTCTTC
- TRBJ2-7 TRBV7-2 - CATAGASSYEQYF TGTGCGACGGCGGGGGCCAGCTCCTACGAGCAGTACTTC
- TRBJ2-4 TRBV7-2 TRBD1 CASSAIPGTGNIQYF TGTGCCAGCAGCGCCATTCCCGGGACAGGGAACATTCAGTACTTC
- TRBJ2-1 TRBV5-1 - CASSLVDSNEQFF TGCGCCAGCAGCTTGGTGGACTCCAATGAGCAGTTCTTC
- TRBJ2-7 TRBV7-2 TRBD2 CASSLVASGYEQYF TGTGCCAGCAGCTTAGTAGCTAGCGGGTACGAGCAGTACTTC
- TRBJ2-7 TRBV6-5 - CASSYWLGQGNEQYF TGTGCCAGCAGTTACTGGCTTGGTCAGGGGAACGAGCAGTACTTC
- TRBJ1-3 TRBV18 - CASSPQGAGNTIYF TGTGCCAGCTCACCACAAGGGGCTGGAAACACCATATATTTT
- TRBJ2-7 TRBV13 TRBD2 CANSLGRRTSGIYEQYF TGTGCCAACAGCTTAGGCCGGAGGACTAGCGGGATCTACGAGCAGTACTTC
few TRBJ2-2 TRBV7-6 TRBD1 CASSLNPGQGGTGELFF TGTGCCAGCAGCCTCAATCCAGGACAGGGTGGAACCGGGGAGCTGTTTTTT
- TRBJ2-7 TRBV6-1 - CASRGAPSYEQYF TGTGCCAGCAGAGGGGCCCCTTCCTACGAGCAGTACTTC
- TRBJ1-2 TRBV2 TRBD1 CASSDGQGTGYTF TGTGCCAGCAGTGATGGACAGGGGACAGGCTACACCTTC
once TRBJ1-3 TRBV11-2 - CASSSTRSGNTIYF TGTGCCAGCAGCTCAACGCGCTCTGGAAACACCATATATTTT
- TRBJ2-2 TRBV7-9 TRBD1 CATFETGSTGELFF TGTGCCACCTTCGAGACAGGGTCCACCGGGGAGCTGTTTTTT
few TRBJ1-1 TRBV5-4 - CASSFRQMNTEAFF TGTGCCAGCAGCTTTAGACAGATGAACACTGAAGCTTTCTTT
- TRBJ1-1 TRBV10-2 TRBD1 CASSEQGGTEAFF TGCGCCAGCAGTGAGCAGGGGGGTACTGAAGCTTTCTTT
once TRBJ1-5 TRBV30 TRBD1 CAWSPGQSSGQPQHF TGTGCCTGGAGTCCGGGACAGTCTTCGGGACAGCCCCAGCATTTT
once TRBJ1-1 TRBV18 TRBD1 CASSPPGWFRQGKAEAFF TGTGCCAGCTCACCACCAGGTTGGTTTCGACAGGGGAAGGCTGAAGCTTTCTTT
- TRBJ2-5 TRBV9 TRBD2 CASSRPQGLAVQETQYF TGTGCCAGCAGCCGCCCCCAGGGACTAGCGGTCCAAGAGACCCAGTACTTC
- TRBJ1-1 TRBV6-5 - CASSYKGALGTEAFF TGTGCCAGCAGTTACAAAGGGGCTCTAGGCACTGAAGCTTTCTTT
- TRBJ2-7 TRBV7-9 - CASSYEVYYEQYF TGTGCCAGCAGCTATGAGGTTTATTACGAGCAGTACTTC
- TRBJ1-1 TRBV5-6 TRBD1 CASSLPRGFVNTEAFF TGTGCCAGCAGCTTACCCAGGGGGTTCGTGAACACTGAAGCTTTCTTT
once TRBJ2-2 TRBV5-1 - CASSLAALAGELFF TGCGCCAGCAGCTTGGCGGCTCTAGCCGGGGAGCTGTTTTTT
- TRBJ1-1 TRBV10-3 TRBD1 CAISVTGGNTEAFF TGTGCCATCAGTGTTACAGGGGGCAACACTGAAGCTTTCTTT
- TRBJ1-5 TRBV6-6 TRBD1 CASSWDSFNQPQHF TGTGCCAGCAGCTGGGACAGCTTTAATCAGCCCCAGCATTTT
- TRBJ2-1 TRBV18 TRBD1 CASSPQGAYNEQFF TGTGCCAGCTCACCACAGGGGGCTTACAATGAGCAGTTCTTC
- TRBJ2-3 TRBV11-2 - CASSVGRGRTDTQYF TGTGCCAGCAGCGTAGGGCGGGGTCGCACAGATACGCAGTATTTT